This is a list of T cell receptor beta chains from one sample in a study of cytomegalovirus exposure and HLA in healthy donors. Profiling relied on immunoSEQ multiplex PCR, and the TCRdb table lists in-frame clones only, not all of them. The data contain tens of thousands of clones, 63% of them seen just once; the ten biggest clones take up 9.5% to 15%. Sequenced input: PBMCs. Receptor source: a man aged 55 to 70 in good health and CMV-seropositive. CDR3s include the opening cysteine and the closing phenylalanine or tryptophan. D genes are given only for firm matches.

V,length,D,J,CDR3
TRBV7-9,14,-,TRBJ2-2,CASSAGVGTGELFF
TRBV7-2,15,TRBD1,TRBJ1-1,CASSSRRTGNTEAFF
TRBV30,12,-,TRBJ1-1,CAWSVSGAEAFF
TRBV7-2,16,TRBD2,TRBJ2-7,CASSLESSGGPYEQYF
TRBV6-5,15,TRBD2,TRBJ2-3,CASSSGTSTTDTQYF
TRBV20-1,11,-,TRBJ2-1,CSARHDNEQFF
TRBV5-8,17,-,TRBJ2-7,CASSYGRLAGDSYEQYF
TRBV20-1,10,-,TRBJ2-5,CSAEARTQYF
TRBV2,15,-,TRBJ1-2,CASSESRQRSYGYTF
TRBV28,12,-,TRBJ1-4,CASGRTNEKLFF
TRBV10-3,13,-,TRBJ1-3,CAIRDSSGNTIYF
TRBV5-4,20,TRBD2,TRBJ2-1,CASSPPPGSGTSGRGNEQFF
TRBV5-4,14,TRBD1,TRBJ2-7,CASSNRDRLSEQYF
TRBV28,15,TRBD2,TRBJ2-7,CASSSPLAGRYEQYF
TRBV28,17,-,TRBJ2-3,CASSSRLGWESTDTQYF
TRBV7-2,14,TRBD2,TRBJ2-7,CASRPPSGSYEQYF
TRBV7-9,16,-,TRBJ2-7,CASSPATPEERYEQYF
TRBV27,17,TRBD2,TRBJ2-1,CASSRKTGLARYNEQFF
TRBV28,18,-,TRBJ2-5,CASSSPQGHKALQETQYF
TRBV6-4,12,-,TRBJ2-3,CASSDSSDTQYF
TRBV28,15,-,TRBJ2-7,CASRPLTGEGWEQYF
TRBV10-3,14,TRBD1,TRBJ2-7,CAISETGGASEQYF
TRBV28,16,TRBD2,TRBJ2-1,CASSFPGLPLRDEQFF
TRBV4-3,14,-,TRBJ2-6,CASSTVTGANVLTF
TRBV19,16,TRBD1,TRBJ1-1,CASRHDRGKAYTEAFF
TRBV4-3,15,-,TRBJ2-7,CASSQDPRAQREQYF
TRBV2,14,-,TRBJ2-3,CASSDLDGTDTQYF
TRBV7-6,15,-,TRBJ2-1,CASSLAPGARNEQFF
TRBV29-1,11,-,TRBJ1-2,CSVESEYGYTF
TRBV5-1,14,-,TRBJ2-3,CASSSDPGVDTQYF
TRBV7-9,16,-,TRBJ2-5,CASSPRGMMGQETQYF
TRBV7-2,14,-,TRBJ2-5,CASSPGQLQETQYF
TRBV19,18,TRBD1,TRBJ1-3,CATQIHRDSLTSGNTIYF
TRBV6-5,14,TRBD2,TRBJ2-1,CASGTSGRSNEQFF
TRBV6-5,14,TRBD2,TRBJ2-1,CASSLAGGLNEQFF
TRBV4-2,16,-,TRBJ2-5,CASSHGDGGGQETQYF
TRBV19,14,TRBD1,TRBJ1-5,CASSRQGSNQPQHF
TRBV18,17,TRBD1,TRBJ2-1,CASSPLQGAFIYNEQFF
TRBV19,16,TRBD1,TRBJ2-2,CASSIGGQGFAGELFF
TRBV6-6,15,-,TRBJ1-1,CASSYPRRGLTEAFF
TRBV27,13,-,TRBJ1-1,CASSLLVDSEAFF
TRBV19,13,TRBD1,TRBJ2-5,CASRITGGETQYF
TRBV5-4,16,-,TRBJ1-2,CASSFGITHREDGYTF
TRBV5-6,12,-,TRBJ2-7,CASSRLSYEQYF
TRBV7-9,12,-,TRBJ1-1,CSSSHQENEAFF
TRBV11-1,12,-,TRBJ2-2,CASSRFTGELFF
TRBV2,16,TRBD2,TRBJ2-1,CASSAGTSGVYNEQFF
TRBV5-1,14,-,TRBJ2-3,CASSSTTGTDTQYF
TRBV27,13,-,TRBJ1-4,CASSFRGGRKLFF
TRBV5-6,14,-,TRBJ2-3,CASTLVGVTDTQYF
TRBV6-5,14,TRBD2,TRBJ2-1,CASTRSGLAGEQFF